The next 28 T cell receptor beta chains were all read from a single sample in a study of T cells expressing NK-cell markers. TCRdb reprocessed the 5' RACE reads and reports one entry per CDR3 protein, with no DNA. Its listing shows about 460,000 distinct CDR3 sequences. The sequencing input was blood T cells: a sorted CD56 or NKG2C T cell subset, CD4+ or CD8+ T cells, or bulk PBMC T cells (not recorded which). These receptors all come from a woman aged 45-65 years in good health.

CDR3 protein: CASGRDTLGYTF. The chain has TRBV12-3 or TRBV12-4 and TRBJ1-2; the D call from TCRdb, TRBD1, cannot be confirmed without DNA. This CDR3 region has 12 residues.

The chain joins TRBV6-1 to TRBJ2-2; without DNA, the TCRdb call of TRBD2 cannot be checked. This CDR3 comprises 11 residues. Looked up from germline, CDR1 is MNHNS and CDR2 is SASEGT. The chain's CDR3 is CASMRVVELFF.

J is TRBJ2-6 and V is TRBV6-2 or TRBV6-3. The CDR3 sequence is 15 residues long. Germline CDR1 reads MNHEY; CDR2 reads SVGEGT. The CDR3 region is CASRRTTSGANVLTF.

This chain joins TRBV19 and TRBJ2-1; TCRdb indicates TRBD2, and absent DNA this call remains unverified. Germline CDR1 LNHDA, CDR2 SQIVND (reference sequence). This CDR3 comprises 13 residues. This CDR3 is CASKSGGGDEQFF.

The chain combines TRBV7-2 with TRBJ2-1; the D call from TCRdb, TRBD2, cannot be confirmed without DNA. The CDR3 extends over 14 amino acids. Germline values: CDR1 SGHTA, CDR2 FQGNSA. CDR3 loop: CASSSSSGRNEQFF. The full variable domain, rest sourced from reference TRBV7-2 and TRBJ2-1, is GAGVSQSPSNKVTEKGKDVELRCDPISGHTALYWYRQSLGQGLEFLIYFQGNSAPDKSGLPSDRFSAERTGGSVSTLTIQRTQQEDSAVYLCASSSSSGRNEQFFGPGTRLTVL.

V and J are TRBV6-8 and TRBJ2-1; lacking DNA, the TRBD1 call made by TCRdb goes unchecked. The CDR3 loop spans 17 amino acids. Germline V lookup: CDR1 MNHGY, CDR2 SAAAGT. Here the CDR3 reads CASSYYSRERSYNEQFF.

The gene calls are TRBV7-9 and TRBJ2-2; the D call of TRBD2 rests on TCRdb alone, since no DNA is present to check it. The CDR3 is 17 residues long. Germline CDR1 is SEHNR and CDR2 is FQNEAQ (reference sequence). Here the CDR3 reads CASTKVSGRVNTGELFF. Full variable domain (outside the CDR3, taken from reference TRBV7-9 and TRBJ2-2): DTGVSQNPRHKITKRGQNVTFRCDPISEHNRLYWYRQTLGQGPEFLTYFQNEAQLEKSRLLSDRFSAERPKGSFSTLEIQRTEQGDSAMYLCASTKVSGRVNTGELFFGEGSRLTVL.

The chain has TRBV2 and TRBJ2-1; TCRdb's D gene call, TRBD1, goes unchecked for lack of DNA. Per germline, CDR1 SNHLY and CDR2 FYNNEI. This CDR3 is 14 amino acids long. The CDR3 loop is CASSAGSGYNEQFF.

The chain employs TRBV4-1 and TRBJ2-1; as DNA is missing, the TRBD2 call by TCRdb cannot be tested. The CDR3 length is 16 residues. Germline loops: CDR1 MGHRA, CDR2 YSYEKL. The chain's CDR3 is CASSGGLADWLGEQFF.

The chain recombines TRBV7-9 with TRBJ1-1; TCRdb's D call of TRBD1 is untestable without DNA. The CDR3 runs 15 residues. CDR1 is SEHNR and CDR2 is FQNEAQ in the germline V gene (reference sequence). The CDR3 loop reads CASSLLQDSNTEAFF.

V and J are TRBV3-1 and TRBJ2-2; TCRdb's D call of TRBD2 is untestable without DNA. The CDR3 contains 19 residues. CDR1 LGHDT and CDR2 YNNKEL come from the germline V gene (reference sequence). The CDR3 region is CASSQEWLGLAENTGELFF.

V and J are TRBV7-9 and TRBJ1-1; checking the TCRdb D call of TRBD1 is not possible without DNA. There are 14 residues in the CDR3. The germline V gene has CDR1 SEHNR and CDR2 FQNEAQ (reference sequence). The CDR3 reads CASSLDGQGTEAFF.

This chain connects TRBV14 to TRBJ2-2. CDR3 size: 14 residues. CDR1 is SGHDN, CDR2 FVKESK, per germline. This CDR3 is CASSQDLDTGELFF. The full variable domain, its missing parts supplied by reference TRBV14 and TRBJ2-2, is EAGVTQFPSHSVIEKGQTVTLRCDPISGHDNLYWYRRVMGKEIKFLLHFVKESKQDESGMPNNRFLAERTGGTYSTLKVQPAELEDSGVYFCASSQDLDTGELFFGEGSRLTVL.

The chain combines TRBV27 with TRBJ2-3; TCRdb returns TRBD1, unconfirmable since there is no DNA. The length of the CDR3 is 14 residues. Germline lookup yields CDR1 MNHEY and CDR2 SMNVEV (reference sequence). This CDR3 reads CASSLRRMVDTQYF.

The V and J genes are TRBV10-1 and TRBJ2-1. Germline V CDR1 and CDR2: WNHNN, SYGVQD (reference sequence). The CDR3 has 12 amino acids. The CDR3 loop reads CASIARGNEQFF.

This chain joins TRBV9 and TRBJ1-2. Per the germline V gene, CDR1 is SGDLS and CDR2 is YYNGEE. The CDR3 is 13 residues long. CDR3 residues: CASSPVGGYGYTF.

The rearrangement uses TRBV20-1 and TRBJ1-5; TCRdb lists TRBD1, though no DNA is available to test this call. Germline assignment: CDR1 DFQATT and CDR2 SNEGSKA (reference sequence). The CDR3 spans 18 residues. The CDR3 sequence: CSARGRDSISHSNQPQHF.

The chain recombines TRBV11-2 with TRBJ2-1; without DNA, the TCRdb call of TRBD2 cannot be checked. Germline loops: CDR1 SGHAT, CDR2 FQNNGV. The CDR3 consists of 15 residues. The CDR3 spells CASSLMRASYNEQFF.

The chain recombines TRBV29-1 with TRBJ1-1. This CDR3 region has 11 residues. The germline gives CDR1 SQVTM, CDR2 ANQGSEA. CDR3 residues: CSAQRNTEAFF. Combining the CDR3 with reference TRBV29-1 and TRBJ1-1 gives the whole variable domain SAVISQKPSRDICQRGTSLTIQCQVDSQVTMMFWYRQQPGQSLTLIATANQGSEATYESGFVIDKFPISRPNLTFSTLTVSNMSPEDSSIYLCSAQRNTEAFFGQGTRLTVV.

J is TRBJ1-2 and V is TRBV12-3 or TRBV12-4; the TCRdb call, TRBD1, lacks DNA for checking. The CDR3 consists of 12 residues. CDR3 loop: CASSSPGQVYTF.

The chain employs TRBV7-2 and TRBJ2-7; as DNA is missing, the TRBD2 call by TCRdb cannot be tested. Germline assignment: CDR1 SGHTA and CDR2 FQGNSA. The CDR3 length is 15 residues. CDR3 in amino acids: CASSLMGLVLYEQYF. The full variable domain, completed using reference TRBV7-2 and TRBJ2-7, is GAGVSQSPSNKVTEKGKDVELRCDPISGHTALYWYRQSLGQGLEFLIYFQGNSAPDKSGLPSDRFSAERTGGSVSTLTIQRTQQEDSAVYLCASSLMGLVLYEQYFGPGTRLTVT.

The chain combines TRBV7-9 with TRBJ2-2; TCRdb's D call of TRBD1 is untestable without DNA. The CDR3 length is 14 residues. Germline V CDR1 and CDR2: SEHNR, FQNEAQ (reference sequence). CDR3 in amino acids: CASSQDASGGELFF.

The rearrangement joins TRBV20-1 to TRBJ1-6. The germline gives CDR1 DFQATT, CDR2 SNEGSKA (reference sequence). The CDR3 extends over 14 amino acids. CDR3 region: CSARADSYNSPLHF.

CDR3 residues: CATSRDWNEQFF. The chain combines TRBV15 with TRBJ2-1; with no DNA, the TCRdb D assignment of TRBD2 cannot be verified. Germline V gene lookup returns CDR1 LNHNV and CDR2 YYDKDF (reference sequence). CDR3 size: 12 residues. Based on the CDR3 plus reference TRBV15 and TRBJ2-1, the full variable domain is DAMVIQNPRYQVTQFGKPVTLSCSQTLNHNVMYWYQQKSSQAPKLLFHYYDKDFNNEADTPDNFQSRRPNTSFCFLDIRSPGLGDTAMYLCATSRDWNEQFFGPGTRLTVL.

The V gene is TRBV15, the J gene TRBJ2-1; the TCRdb D gene call, TRBD2, has no DNA to confirm it. Germline V gene lookup returns CDR1 LNHNV and CDR2 YYDKDF (reference sequence). The CDR3 consists of 14 residues. CDR3 residues: CATGAAAWDNEQFF.

This rearrangement joins TRBV20-1 to TRBJ2-5; TCRdb selects TRBD2, and the lack of DNA leaves this call unchecked. Germline values: CDR1 DFQATT, CDR2 SNEGSKA (reference sequence). The CDR3 has 16 residues. CDR3 sequence: CSARTSGRVEAETQYF.

The J gene is TRBJ2-7, the V gene TRBV20-1; the TRBD2 assignment by TCRdb is unverifiable without DNA. The length of the CDR3 is 15 residues. Germline V gene lookup returns CDR1 DFQATT and CDR2 SNEGSKA (reference sequence). CDR3 protein: CSARVLGGQYSEQYF.

The V and J genes are TRBV9 and TRBJ2-7; with no DNA, the TCRdb D assignment of TRBD2 cannot be verified. From germline, CDR1 is SGDLS and CDR2 YYNGEE. The CDR3 is made up of 15 amino acids. This chain's CDR3 is CASSVGVTITYEQYF. Combining the CDR3 with reference TRBV9 and TRBJ2-7 gives the whole variable domain DSGVTQTPKHLITATGQRVTLRCSPRSGDLSVYWYQQSLDQGLQFLIQYYNGEERAKGNILERFSAQQFPDLHSELNLSSLELGDSALYFCASSVGVTITYEQYFGPGTRLTVT.